This passage covers 24 T cell receptor beta chains from one sample sequenced in a study of patients and donors after allogeneic stem cell transplantation. From the RT-PCR reads, TCRdb called clonotypes with MiXCR, one entry per CDR3 protein. The sample yields some 200,000 distinct CDR3 sequences, roughly two fifths seen once. The sequencing input was blood, either unsorted or a sorted T cell fraction (not recorded which). Receptors were obtained from a human donor who was either an allogeneic HSCT recipient or a stem cell or donor lymphocyte infusion donor (not recorded which). It is not recorded whose cells these are; they may come from a transplant donor.

The rearrangement joins TRBV27 to TRBJ1-6, with 7 bases that match TRBD1. J lost 5 bases, V lost 6 bases, and 7 bases had no gene match. Per the germline V gene, CDR1 is MNHEY and CDR2 is SMNVEV (reference sequence). This CDR3 has 15 amino acids. The CDR3 sequence: CASRVTGLNNSPLHF. The CDR3 coding sequence is TGTGCCAGCAGAGTGACAGGGTTAAATAATTCACCCCTCCACTTT.

The J gene is TRBJ1-1, the V gene TRBV11-2; 11 bases agree with TRBD1. The trim removed 4 bases at V and 0 bases at J, leaving 10 bases unmatched. The CDR3 covers 18 residues. Germline loops: CDR1 SGHAT, CDR2 FQNNGV. The CDR3 is CASSSYRTGGIMNTEAFF. CDR3 nucleotide sequence: TGTGCCAGCAGCTCGTACCGGACAGGGGGCATAATGAACACTGAAGCTTTCTTT.

The chain has TRBV5-1 and TRBJ1-1; tentative D call: TRBD1 (5 bases). V dropped 1 base and J dropped 2 bases, with 12 bases sitting between them. Germline lookup yields CDR1 SGHRS and CDR2 YFSETQ. There are 15 residues in the CDR3. In DNA form, the CDR3 reads TGCGCCAGCAGCTTGAAAGGGGATGGAAACACTGAAGCTTTCTTT. It encodes CASSLKGDGNTEAFF. Full variable domain (rest looked up from reference TRBV5-1 and TRBJ1-1): KAGVTQTPRYLIKTRGQQVTLSCSPISGHRSVSWYQQTPGQGLQFLFEYFSETQRNKGNFPGRFSGRQFSNSRSEMNVSTLELGDSALYLCASSLKGDGNTEAFFGQGTRLTVV.

There are a few counts of this clonotype. The V gene is TRBV15, the J gene TRBJ1-1; no reliable D call. Trimming cost V 0 bases and J 5 bases, with 16 bases left between them. Germline values: CDR1 LNHNV, CDR2 YYDKDF (reference sequence). The CDR3 runs 16 residues. The DNA for the CDR3 is TGTGCCACCAGCAGAGATCGGAGAGAGGGAGGGACTGAAGCTTTCTTT. It is translated as CATSRDRREGGTEAFF.

V is TRBV19 and J is TRBJ2-1, with TRBD2 matching over 11 bases. From germline, CDR1 is LNHDA and CDR2 SQIVND (reference sequence). Trimming at V came to 5 bases and at J to 10 bases, leaving 4 bases not matched to a gene. CDR3 size: 13 residues. The DNA for the CDR3 is TGTGCCAGTAGTGCAATAGCGGGAGGGGAGCAGTTCTTC. Amino acid sequence: CASSAIAGGEQFF.

This rearrangement joins TRBV6-1 to TRBJ2-3; TRBD2 matches at 12 bases. CDR1 and CDR2 from the germline V gene are MNHNS and SASEGT. CDR3 length equals 18 residues. The junction had 10 bases not matched to a gene; V was cut back by 4 bases and J by 2 bases. DNA for the CDR3: TGTGCCAGCAGTGGAGGGCTAGCGGGAGGGTGGACCACAGATACGCAGTATTTT. Translated: CASSGGLAGGWTTDTQYF.

The chain joins TRBV5-1 to TRBJ2-7, with D possibly being TRBD1 or TRBD2 (5 bases each). CDR3 length equals 16 residues. Germline V CDR1 and CDR2: SGHRS, YFSETQ. V dropped 0 bases and J dropped 0 bases, with 13 bases sitting between them. CDR3: CASSLAPRESSYEQYF. The CDR3 DNA sequence: TGCGCCAGCAGCTTGGCCCCCAGGGAGAGCTCCTACGAGCAGTACTTC.

This clonotype was observed a few times. The chain links TRBV29-1 to TRBJ2-5; 7 bases agree with TRBD2. Germline V lookup: CDR1 SQVTM, CDR2 ANQGSEA. With V trimmed by 4 bases and J by 5 bases, 4 bases remained unmatched. The CDR3 has 12 amino acids. The CDR3 sequence: CSVAGGRETQYF. CDR3 bases: TGCAGCGTTGCGGGGGGTCGCGAGACCCAGTACTTC. The entire variable domain, with the rest obtained from reference TRBV29-1 and TRBJ2-5, is as follows: SAVISQKPSRDICQRGTSLTIQCQVDSQVTMMFWYRQQPGQSLTLIATANQGSEATYESGFVIDKFPISRPNLTFSTLTVSNMSPEDSSIYLCSVAGGRETQYFGPGTRLLVL.

The chain employs TRBV19 and TRBJ1-1; D unclear. Germline V gives CDR1 LNHDA, CDR2 SQIVND (reference sequence). Trimming took 5 bases from V and 4 from J, leaving 20 bases between them. CDR3 size: 16 residues. DNA for the CDR3: TGTGCCAGTAGTGCCACTCCCGGGAATCTCGGCACTGAAGCTTTCTTT. As protein: CASSATPGNLGTEAFF. Full variable domain (rest looked up from reference TRBV19 and TRBJ1-1): DGGITQSPKYLFRKEGQNVTLSCEQNLNHDAMYWYRQDPGQGLRLIYYSQIVNDFQKGDIAEGYSVSREKKESFPLTVTSAQKNPTAFYLCASSATPGNLGTEAFFGQGTRLTVV.

This clonotype was found a few times. The V call is TRBV13, the J call TRBJ1-5; D might be TRBD1 (5 bases). Trimming removed 2 bases from V and 7 bases from J, with 15 bases in between. The germline V gene has CDR1 PRHDT and CDR2 FYEKMQ (reference sequence). This CDR3 comprises 15 residues. Written as DNA, the CDR3 is TGTGCCAGCAGCTTACTCCCAGGGAGAAACCAGCCCCAGCATTTT. It translates to CASSLLPGRNQPQHF.

This chain joins TRBV5-5 and TRBJ2-1; 7 bases align to TRBD1. The germline gives CDR1 SGHKS, CDR2 YYEKEE (reference sequence). With 0 bases clipped from V and 15 bases from J, the junction kept 3 bases outside the gene matches. The CDR3 is 11 amino acids. DNA of the CDR3: TGTGCCAGCAGCTTGGAGGGGGCCCCGTTCTTC. Amino acid sequence: CASSLEGAPFF.

This rearrangement joins TRBV10-3 to TRBJ1-1, with a possible D match to TRBD1 (5 bases). Per germline, CDR1 ENHRY and CDR2 SYGVKD. The V end lost 0 bases, the J end lost 2 bases, and 10 bases lay between the germline ends. The CDR3 contains 15 residues. The chain's CDR3 is CAISESGVGNTEAFF. For the CDR3, the DNA is TGTGCCATCAGTGAGTCGGGGGTGGGCAACACTGAAGCTTTCTTT.

This clonotype was seen only a few times. This rearrangement joins TRBV12-3 or TRBV12-4 to TRBJ2-1; either TRBD1 or TRBD2 may supply D (5 bases each). Deletions cut 2 bases from V and 6 bases from J, with 14 bases between. This CDR3 is built from 15 residues. CDR3 bases: TGTGCCAGCAGTTTACGGGGCCCCCCCCTCAATGAGCAGTTCTTC. Translating it yields CASSLRGPPLNEQFF.

The CDR3 DNA sequence: TGTGCCAGCAGTTTAGATGGGGATTTGGGGACCCACAATGAGCAGTTCTTC. The encoded protein is CASSLDGDLGTHNEQFF. This sequence joins TRBV27 and TRBJ2-1; TRBD1 or TRBD2 may be the D gene (5 bases each). Germline CDR1 is MNHEY and CDR2 is SMNVEV (reference sequence). The CDR3 is 17 residues long. Trimming shortened V by 2 bases and J by 5 bases, and 19 bases separated the two germline ends.

This clonotype showed up many times. This chain uses TRBV3-1 with TRBJ1-5, with D maybe TRBD1 (6 bases). V was shortened by 4 bases and J by 5 bases, with 15 bases between the two germline ends. Per germline, CDR1 LGHDT and CDR2 YNNKEL (reference sequence). The length of the CDR3 is 15 residues. The CDR3 DNA reads TGTGCCAGCAGCCTAAGACCCTCAGGGGATCAGCCCCAGCATTTT. Protein product: CASSLRPSGDQPQHF.

This clonotype has just a few counts. CDR3 DNA: TGTGCCAGCAGCGTAGACGGCACTGCTAACTATGGCTACACCTTC. Encoded protein: CASSVDGTANYGYTF. V gene TRBV9 combines with J gene TRBJ1-2; D ambiguous. The CDR3 runs 15 residues. Germline CDR1 reads SGDLS; CDR2 reads YYNGEE. V was cut by 0 bases and J by 0 bases, with 9 bases left in between.

The chain combines TRBV9 with TRBJ2-3; D is unresolved. The CDR3 is 14 residues long. CDR1 and CDR2 (germline): SGDLS, YYNGEE. V lost 3 bases and J lost 2, with 10 bases in between. CDR3 region: CASSGRLPTDTQYF. The CDR3 DNA reads TGTGCCAGCAGCGGCCGCCTGCCCACAGATACGCAGTATTTT.

The gene calls are TRBV4-3 and TRBJ2-4; 10 bases match TRBD2. V was pared by 3 bases and J by 0 bases, with 2 bases of the junction left unmatched. Germline V gene lookup returns CDR1 LGHNA and CDR2 YSLEER. The CDR3 sequence is 16 residues long. CDR3 amino acids: CASSHRLAGAKNIQYF. As DNA, the CDR3 is TGCGCCAGCAGCCACAGACTAGCGGGAGCCAAAAACATTCAGTACTTC.

This chain joins TRBV15 and TRBJ1-2; D possibly corresponds to TRBD1 (5 bases). Germline CDR1 LNHNV, CDR2 YYDKDF (reference sequence). The CDR3 sequence is 15 residues long. Trimming took off 0 bases at V and 5 bases at J, with 13 bases between the two ends. The CDR3 is CATSRDLDTGYGYTF. As DNA, the CDR3 is TGTGCCACCAGCAGAGATCTGGACACGGGGTATGGCTACACCTTC.

The table lists this clonotype with a few counts. The chain combines TRBV7-9 with TRBJ1-2; D not certain. Germline V gene lookup returns CDR1 SEHNR and CDR2 FQNEAQ (reference sequence). The germline V and J ends were trimmed by 5 bases and 6 bases, with 13 bases remaining between them. This CDR3 comprises 13 residues. This CDR3 reads CASSPPEGDGYTF. The DNA of the CDR3 is TGTGCCAGCAGCCCCCCCGAGGGAGATGGCTACACCTTC. The variable domain in full, completed from reference TRBV7-9 and TRBJ1-2, reads DTGVSQNPRHKITKRGQNVTFRCDPISEHNRLYWYRQTLGQGPEFLTYFQNEAQLEKSRLLSDRFSAERPKGSFSTLEIQRTEQGDSAMYLCASSPPEGDGYTFGSGTRLTVV.

The CDR3 sequence is CASSLEGTSNEQFF. The CDR3 DNA follows: TGCGCCAGCAGCTTGGAGGGGACTAGCAATGAGCAGTTCTTC. This chain uses TRBV5-1 with TRBJ2-1, with 8 bases lining up with TRBD2. V shed 0 bases and J 6 bases; nucleotides not matched to a gene: 2. CDR1 and CDR2 from the germline V gene are SGHRS and YFSETQ. This CDR3 comprises 14 residues.

This clonotype was observed a handful of times. The rearrangement links TRBV6-1 to TRBJ1-1; 7 bases fit TRBD1. The germline V gene encodes CDR1 MNHNS and CDR2 SASEGT. The CDR3 is made up of 14 amino acids. The V and J ends lost 7 bases and 1 base, in that order; junction bases with no gene match: 6. CDR3 sequence reads: CASTRGTANTEAFF. In DNA, the CDR3 is TGTGCCAGCACCCGCGGGACAGCGAACACTGAAGCTTTCTTT.

Ten or more counts support this clonotype. This chain links TRBV10-3 with TRBJ1-2, with D uncertain. Trimming shortened V by 2 bases and J by 2 bases, and 0 bases separated the two germline ends. Germline V lookup: CDR1 ENHRY, CDR2 SYGVKD. The CDR3 is 11 residues long. The CDR3 coding sequence is TGTGCCATCAGTGAGAACTATGGCTACACCTTC. Translated: CAISENYGYTF.

In this sample, this clonotype turned up a few times. The chain carries TRBV29-1 and TRBJ2-3, with D tentatively TRBD2 (6 bases). CDR1 SQVTM and CDR2 ANQGSEA come from the germline V gene. Trimming pared 5 bases from V and 0 bases from J, leaving 12 bases between. The CDR3 sequence is 14 residues long. In nucleotides, the CDR3 is TGCAGCGTTACCCCGGCGGGGAGCACAGATACGCAGTATTTT. As protein: CSVTPAGSTDTQYF.